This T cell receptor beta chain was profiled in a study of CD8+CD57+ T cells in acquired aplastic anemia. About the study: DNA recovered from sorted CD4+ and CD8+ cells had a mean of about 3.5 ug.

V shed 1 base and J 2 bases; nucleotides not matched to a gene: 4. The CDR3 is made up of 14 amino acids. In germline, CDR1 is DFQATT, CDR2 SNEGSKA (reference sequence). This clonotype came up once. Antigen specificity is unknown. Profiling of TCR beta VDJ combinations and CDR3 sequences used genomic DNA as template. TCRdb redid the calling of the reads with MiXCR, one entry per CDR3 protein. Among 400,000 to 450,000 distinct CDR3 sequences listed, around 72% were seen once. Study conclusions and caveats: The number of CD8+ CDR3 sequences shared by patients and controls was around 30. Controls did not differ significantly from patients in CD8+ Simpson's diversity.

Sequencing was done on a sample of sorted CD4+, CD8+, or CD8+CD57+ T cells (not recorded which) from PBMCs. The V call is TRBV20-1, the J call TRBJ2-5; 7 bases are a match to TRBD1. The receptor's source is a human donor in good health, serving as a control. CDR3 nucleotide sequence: TGCAGTGCTAGAGTAGGGACAGCGCAAGAGACCCAGTACTTC. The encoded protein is CSARVGTAQETQYF.